This is a list of T cell receptor beta chains from one sample in a study of T cell responses to AZD1222 COVID-19 vaccine. Only in-frame clones appear in the TCRdb table, and some are missing; sequencing was by immunoSEQ multiplex PCR. This table holds 150,000 or so clones, 88% found once. Sequenced here: peripheral blood, sampled after recovery from COVID-19. Receptors originate from an adult who had recovered from COVID-19. CDR3s include the opening cysteine and the closing phenylalanine or tryptophan. The D gene is left open where the match is weak. The size field is filled for only some rows; it gives once, few, many or a size class.

d_call,v_call,j_call,clone_size,cdr3_aa,cdr3_nt
-,TRBV3-1/TRBV3-2,TRBJ2-7,-,CASSQERGEQYF,TGTGCCAGCAGCCAAGAACGAGGCGAGCAGTACTTC
-,TRBV20-1,TRBJ2-1,-,CSASGGRSYNEQFF,TGCAGTGCTAGTGGGGGTAGGTCCTACAATGAGCAGTTCTTC
-,TRBV3-1/TRBV3-2,TRBJ2-7,-,CASSQEETPQYF,TGTGCCAGCAGCCAAGAGGAAACCCCTCAGTACTTC
-,TRBV28,TRBJ2-3,once,CASSSMGPDTQYF,TGTGCCAGCAGTTCCATGGGTCCAGATACGCAGTATTTT
-,TRBV12-3/TRBV12-4,TRBJ1-1,-,CASSLGGDTEAFF,TGTGCCAGCAGTTTAGGGGGCGACACTGAAGCTTTCTTT
TRBD1,TRBV9,TRBJ2-1,once,CASSVGNRGQNEQFF,TGTGCCAGCAGCGTAGGGAACAGGGGGCAAAATGAGCAGTTCTTC
TRBD2,TRBV27,TRBJ2-1,-,CASRIAGRGDEQFF,TGTGCCAGCAGGATAGCGGGGAGGGGGGATGAGCAGTTCTTC
TRBD1,TRBV5-1,TRBJ2-6,-,CASSLRRQGPFSGANVLTF,TGCGCCAGCAGCTTACGGAGACAGGGTCCTTTTTCTGGGGCCAACGTCCTGACTTTC
TRBD1,TRBV29-1,TRBJ1-2,-,CSVSPGTGGAGYTF,TGCAGCGTTTCGCCCGGGACAGGGGGCGCTGGCTACACCTTC
TRBD1,TRBV6-2/TRBV6-3,TRBJ2-7,once,CASSGTGGLEQYF,TGTGCCAGCAGTGGAACAGGGGGCCTCGAGCAGTACTTC
-,TRBV28,TRBJ1-3,-,CASGPLLGGRNTIYF,TGTGCCAGCGGCCCCCTCTTGGGCGGCAGAAACACCATATATTTT
-,TRBV7-3,TRBJ1-2,-,CASSLGRGQGYTF,TGTGCCAGCAGCTTAGGCAGGGGCCAAGGCTACACCTTC
-,TRBV18,TRBJ1-1,-,CASSLADTEAFF,TGTGCCAGCTCGCTCGCGGACACTGAAGCTTTCTTT
-,TRBV6-1,TRBJ2-1,-,CASSEPREQFF,TGTGCCAGCAGTGAACCGCGAGAGCAGTTCTTC
TRBD1,TRBV9,TRBJ2-6,-,CASSVETGGTGANVLTF,TGTGCCAGCAGCGTAGAGACAGGGGGCACTGGGGCCAACGTCCTGACTTTC